This TCR beta chain was obtained from a study of siplizumab effects on memory and regulatory T cells. Points on this clone: Its antigen is undetermined.

The data were produced by immunoSEQ multiplex PCR, yet TCRdb's version contains in-frame clones alone and is incomplete. The sample lists roughly 92,000 clones; 94% were seen once. Regarding the study as a whole: Suppressive activity of Tregs proliferating in siplizumab cultures remained unconfirmed. Many proliferating CD4+ or CD8+ clones remained unclassified. Roughly 75-95% of them could not be assigned either a naive or a memory phenotype.

The TCR comes from a human donor in good health. The sample consisted of non-Treg CD4+ T cells sorted from blood.

The CDR3 protein is CAWRKGGLGGMEAFF. The CDR3 DNA sequence: TGTGCCTGGAGAAAGGGGGGGCTAGGTGGAATGGAAGCTTTCTTT. The V call is TRBV30, the J call TRBJ1-1; tentative D call: TRBD1 (6 bases). The CDR3 is made up of 15 amino acids. Trimming removed 3 bases at V and 8 bases at J, with 22 bases between. Germline loops: CDR1 GTSNPN, CDR2 SVGIG (reference sequence).